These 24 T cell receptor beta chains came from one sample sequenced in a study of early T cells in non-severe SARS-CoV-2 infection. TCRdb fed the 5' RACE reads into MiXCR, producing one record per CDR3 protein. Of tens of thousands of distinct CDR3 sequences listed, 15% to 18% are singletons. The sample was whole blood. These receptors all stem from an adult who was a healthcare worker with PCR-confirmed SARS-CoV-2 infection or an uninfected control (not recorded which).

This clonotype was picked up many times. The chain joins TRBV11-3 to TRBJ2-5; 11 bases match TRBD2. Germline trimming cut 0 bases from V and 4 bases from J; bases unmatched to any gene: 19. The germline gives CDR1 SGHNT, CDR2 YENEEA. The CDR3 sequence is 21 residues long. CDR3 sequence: CASSLDRDRSSLAGDGETQYF. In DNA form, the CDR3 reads TGTGCCAGCAGCTTAGATCGGGACAGGTCCTCACTAGCGGGAGACGGAGAGACCCAGTACTTC.

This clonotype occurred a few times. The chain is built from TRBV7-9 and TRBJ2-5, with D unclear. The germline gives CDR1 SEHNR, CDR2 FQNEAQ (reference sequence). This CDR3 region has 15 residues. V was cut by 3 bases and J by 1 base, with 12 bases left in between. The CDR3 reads CASSLVPDTQETQYF. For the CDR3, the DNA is TGTGCCAGCAGCTTGGTGCCAGACACCCAAGAGACCCAGTACTTC.

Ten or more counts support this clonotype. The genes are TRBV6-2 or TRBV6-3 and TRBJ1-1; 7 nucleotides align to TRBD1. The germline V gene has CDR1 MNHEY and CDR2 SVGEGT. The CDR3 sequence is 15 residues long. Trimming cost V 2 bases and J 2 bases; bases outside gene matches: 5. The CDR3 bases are TGTGCCAGCAGTTACCGCCGACAGGGAAACACTGAAGCTTTCTTT. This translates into CASSYRRQGNTEAFF.

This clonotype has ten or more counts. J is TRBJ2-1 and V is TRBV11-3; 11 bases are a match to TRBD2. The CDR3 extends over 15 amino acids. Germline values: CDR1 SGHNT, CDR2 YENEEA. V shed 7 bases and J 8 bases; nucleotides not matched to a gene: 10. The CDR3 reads CASTRLAGSRDEQFF. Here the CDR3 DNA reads TGTGCCAGCACCAGACTAGCGGGATCAAGGGATGAGCAGTTCTTC.

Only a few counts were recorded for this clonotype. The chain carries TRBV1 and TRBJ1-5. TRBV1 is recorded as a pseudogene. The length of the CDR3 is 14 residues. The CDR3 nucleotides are TGCACCAGCAGCCAAGACATTAGCAATCAGCCCCAGCATTTT. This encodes CTSSQDISNQPQHF.

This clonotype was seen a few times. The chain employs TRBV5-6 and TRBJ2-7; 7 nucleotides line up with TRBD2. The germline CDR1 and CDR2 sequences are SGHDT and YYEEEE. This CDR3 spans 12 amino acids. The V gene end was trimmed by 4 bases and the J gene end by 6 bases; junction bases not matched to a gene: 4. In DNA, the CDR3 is TGTGCCAGCAGCGGCGGGAGCCGCGAGCAGTACTTC. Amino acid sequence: CASSGGSREQYF.

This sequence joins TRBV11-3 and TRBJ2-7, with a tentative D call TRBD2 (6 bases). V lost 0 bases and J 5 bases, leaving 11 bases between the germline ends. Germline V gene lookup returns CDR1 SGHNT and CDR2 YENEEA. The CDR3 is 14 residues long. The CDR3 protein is CASSLDTSNHEQYF. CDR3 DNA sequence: TGTGCCAGCAGCTTAGATACTAGCAATCACGAGCAGTACTTC.

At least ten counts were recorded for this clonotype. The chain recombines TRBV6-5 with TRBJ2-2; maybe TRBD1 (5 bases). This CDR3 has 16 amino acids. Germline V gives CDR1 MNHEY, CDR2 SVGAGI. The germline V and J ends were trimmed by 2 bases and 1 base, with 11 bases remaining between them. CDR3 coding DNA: TGTGCCAGCAGTTACGGTGGGGCCCGGAACACCGGGGAGCTGTTTTTT. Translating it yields CASSYGGARNTGELFF.

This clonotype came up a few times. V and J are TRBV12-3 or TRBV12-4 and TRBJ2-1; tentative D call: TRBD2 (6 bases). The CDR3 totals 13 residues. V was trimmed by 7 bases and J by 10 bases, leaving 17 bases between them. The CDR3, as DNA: TGTGCCAGCATCCCTGGGGGGTCAGGGGAGCAGTTCTTC. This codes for CASIPGGSGEQFF.

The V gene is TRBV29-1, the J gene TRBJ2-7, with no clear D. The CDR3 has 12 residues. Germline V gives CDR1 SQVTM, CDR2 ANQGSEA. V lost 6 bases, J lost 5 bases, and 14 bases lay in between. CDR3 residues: CSVSDRFNEQYF. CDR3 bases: TGCAGCGTATCGGACCGATTTAACGAGCAGTACTTC.

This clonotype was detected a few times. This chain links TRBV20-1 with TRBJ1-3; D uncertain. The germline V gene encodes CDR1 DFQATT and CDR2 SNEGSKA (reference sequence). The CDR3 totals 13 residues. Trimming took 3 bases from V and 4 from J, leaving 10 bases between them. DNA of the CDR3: TGCAGTGCTAGGGTGGGAGGAGGAAACACCATATATTTT. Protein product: CSARVGGGNTIYF.

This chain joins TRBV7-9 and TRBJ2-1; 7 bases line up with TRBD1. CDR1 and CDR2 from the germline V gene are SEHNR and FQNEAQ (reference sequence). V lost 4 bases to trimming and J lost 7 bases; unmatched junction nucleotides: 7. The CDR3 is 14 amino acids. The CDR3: CASSSTQQGNEQFF. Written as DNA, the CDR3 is TGTGCCAGCAGCTCCACCCAACAGGGGAATGAGCAGTTCTTC. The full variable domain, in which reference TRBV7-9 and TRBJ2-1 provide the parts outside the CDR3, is DTGVSQNPRHKITKRGQNVTFRCDPISEHNRLYWYRQTLGQGPEFLTYFQNEAQLEKSRLLSDRFSAERPKGSFSTLEIQRTEQGDSAMYLCASSSTQQGNEQFFGPGTRLTVL.

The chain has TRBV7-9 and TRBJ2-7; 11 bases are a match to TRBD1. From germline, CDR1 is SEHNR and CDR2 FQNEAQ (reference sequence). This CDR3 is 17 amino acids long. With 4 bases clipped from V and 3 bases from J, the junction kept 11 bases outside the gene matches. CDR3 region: CASSSLSGQGAFYEQYF. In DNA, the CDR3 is TGTGCCAGCAGCTCTCTCTCTGGACAGGGGGCGTTCTACGAGCAGTACTTC.

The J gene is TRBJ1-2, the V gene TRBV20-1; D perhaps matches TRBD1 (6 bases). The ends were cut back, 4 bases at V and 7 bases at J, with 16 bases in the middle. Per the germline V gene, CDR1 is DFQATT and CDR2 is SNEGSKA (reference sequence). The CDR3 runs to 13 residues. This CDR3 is CSATRQTGSGYTF. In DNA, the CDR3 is TGCAGTGCTACTAGGCAGACAGGATCTGGCTACACCTTC.

Written as DNA, the CDR3 is TGTGCCAGCAGCCGCAGGGATATGAACACTGAAGCTTTCTTT. Residues: CASSRRDMNTEAFF. The rearrangement joins TRBV7-6 to TRBJ1-1, with D possibly TRBD1 on 5 matching bases. V was pared by 5 bases and J by 0 bases, with 10 bases between. Germline CDR1 and CDR2: SGHVS and FNYEAQ. The CDR3 loop spans 14 amino acids.

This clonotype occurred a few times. The CDR3 spells CASSILRDQETQYF. DNA for the CDR3: TGTGCCAGTAGTATTTTGAGGGACCAAGAGACCCAGTACTTC. The chain uses TRBV19 and TRBJ2-5; perhaps TRBD2 as D (5 bases). This CDR3 region has 14 residues. Between the trimmed V and J ends, which lost 3 bases and 0 bases, there was a span of 8 bases. Germline V gives CDR1 LNHDA, CDR2 SQIVND (reference sequence).

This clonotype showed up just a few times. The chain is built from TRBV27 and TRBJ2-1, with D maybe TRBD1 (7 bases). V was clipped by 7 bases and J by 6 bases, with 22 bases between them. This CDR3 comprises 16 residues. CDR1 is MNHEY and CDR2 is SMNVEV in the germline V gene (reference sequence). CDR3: CASTQAGGTAGNEQFF. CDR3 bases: TGTGCCAGCACCCAAGCTGGGGGGACAGCCGGCAATGAGCAGTTCTTC.

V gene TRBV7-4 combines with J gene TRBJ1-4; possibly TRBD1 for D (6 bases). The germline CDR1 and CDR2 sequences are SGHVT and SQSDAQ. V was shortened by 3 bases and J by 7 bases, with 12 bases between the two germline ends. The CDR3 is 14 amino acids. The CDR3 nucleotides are TGTGCCAGCAGCTTGGCCCTCAGGGGTGAAAAACTGTTTTTT. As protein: CASSLALRGEKLFF. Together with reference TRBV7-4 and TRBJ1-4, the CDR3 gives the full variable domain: GAGVSQSPRYKVAKRGRDVALRCDSISGHVTLYWYRQTLGQGSEVLTYSQSDAQRDKSGRPSGRFSAERPERSVSTLKIQRTEQGDSAVYLCASSLALRGEKLFFGSGTQLSVL.

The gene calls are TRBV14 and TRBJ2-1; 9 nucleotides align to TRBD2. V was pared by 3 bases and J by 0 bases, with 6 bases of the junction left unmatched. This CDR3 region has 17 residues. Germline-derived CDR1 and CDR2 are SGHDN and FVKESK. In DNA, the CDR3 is TGTGCCAGCAGCCATTTCAGCGGGGGGAGCTCCTACAATGAGCAGTTCTTC. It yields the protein CASSHFSGGSSYNEQFF.

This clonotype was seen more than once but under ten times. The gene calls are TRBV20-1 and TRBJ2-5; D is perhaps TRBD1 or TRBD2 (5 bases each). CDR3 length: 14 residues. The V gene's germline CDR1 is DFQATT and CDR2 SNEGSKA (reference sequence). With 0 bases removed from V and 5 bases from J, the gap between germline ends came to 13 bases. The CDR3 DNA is TGCAGTGCTAGAGATTCCCCAGGGAGCGAGACCCAGTACTTC. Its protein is CSARDSPGSETQYF.

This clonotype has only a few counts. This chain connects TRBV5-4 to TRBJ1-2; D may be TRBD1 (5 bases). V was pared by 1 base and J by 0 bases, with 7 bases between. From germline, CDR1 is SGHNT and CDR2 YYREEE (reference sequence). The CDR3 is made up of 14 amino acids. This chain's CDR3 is CASSLRDPNYGYTF. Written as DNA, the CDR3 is TGTGCCAGCAGCTTGAGGGACCCTAACTATGGCTACACCTTC. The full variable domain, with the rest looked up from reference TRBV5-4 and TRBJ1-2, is ETGVTQSPTHLIKTRGQQVTLRCSSQSGHNTVSWYQQALGQGPQFIFQYYREEENGRGNFPPRFSGLQFPNYSSELNVNALELDDSALYLCASSLRDPNYGYTFGSGTRLTVV.

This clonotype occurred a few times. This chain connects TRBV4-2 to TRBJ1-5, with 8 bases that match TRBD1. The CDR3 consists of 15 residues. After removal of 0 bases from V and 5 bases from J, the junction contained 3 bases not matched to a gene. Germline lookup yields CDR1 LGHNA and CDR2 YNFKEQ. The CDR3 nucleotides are TGTGCCAGCAGCCAAGACGGACAGGGACATCAGCCCCAGCATTTT. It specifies CASSQDGQGHQPQHF.

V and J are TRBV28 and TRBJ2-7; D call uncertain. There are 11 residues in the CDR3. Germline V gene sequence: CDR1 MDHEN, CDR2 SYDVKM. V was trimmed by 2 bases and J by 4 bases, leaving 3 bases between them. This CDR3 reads CASSLQYEQYF. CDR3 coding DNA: TGTGCCAGCAGTTTACAATACGAGCAGTACTTC.

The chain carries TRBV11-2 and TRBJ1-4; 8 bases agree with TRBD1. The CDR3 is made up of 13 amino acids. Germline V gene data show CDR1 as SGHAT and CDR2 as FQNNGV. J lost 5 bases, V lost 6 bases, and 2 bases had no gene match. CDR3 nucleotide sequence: TGTGCCAGCAGAAGACAGGGGAATGAAAAACTGTTTTTT. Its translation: CASRRQGNEKLFF.